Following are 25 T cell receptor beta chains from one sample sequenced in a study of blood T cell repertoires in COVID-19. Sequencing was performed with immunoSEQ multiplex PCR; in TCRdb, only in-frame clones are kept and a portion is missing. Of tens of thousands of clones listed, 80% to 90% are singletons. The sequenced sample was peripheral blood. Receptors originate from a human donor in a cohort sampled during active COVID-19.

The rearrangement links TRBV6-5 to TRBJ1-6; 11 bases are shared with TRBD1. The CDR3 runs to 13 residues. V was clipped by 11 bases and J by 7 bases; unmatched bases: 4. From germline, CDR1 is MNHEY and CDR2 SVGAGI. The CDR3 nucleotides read TGTGCCGGACAGGGGGCAAGAAATTCACCCCTCCACTTT. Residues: CAGQGARNSPLHF.

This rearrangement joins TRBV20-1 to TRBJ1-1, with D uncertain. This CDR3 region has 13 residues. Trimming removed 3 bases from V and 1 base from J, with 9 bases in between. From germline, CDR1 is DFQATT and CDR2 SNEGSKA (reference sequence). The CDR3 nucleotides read TGCAGTGCTAGTTACCCAGGGAACACTGAAGCTTTCTTT. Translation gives CSASYPGNTEAFF.

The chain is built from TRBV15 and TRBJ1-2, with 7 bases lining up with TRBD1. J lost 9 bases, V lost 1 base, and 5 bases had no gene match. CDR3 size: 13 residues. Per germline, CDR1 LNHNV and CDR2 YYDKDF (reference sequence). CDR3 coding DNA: TGTGCCACCAGCAGAGGCCTGACAGGGCGCTACACCTTC. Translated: CATSRGLTGRYTF.

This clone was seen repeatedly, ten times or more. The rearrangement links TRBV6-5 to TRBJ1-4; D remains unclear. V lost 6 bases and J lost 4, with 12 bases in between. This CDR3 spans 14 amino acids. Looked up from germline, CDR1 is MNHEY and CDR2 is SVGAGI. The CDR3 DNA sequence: TGTGCCAGCAGGCTAGGACTGGTTAATGAAAAACTGTTTTTT. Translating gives CASRLGLVNEKLFF.

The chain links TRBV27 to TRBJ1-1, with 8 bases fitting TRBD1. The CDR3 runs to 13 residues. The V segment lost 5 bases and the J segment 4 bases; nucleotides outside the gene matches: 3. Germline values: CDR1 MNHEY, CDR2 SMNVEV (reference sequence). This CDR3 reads CASSQGAGTEAFF. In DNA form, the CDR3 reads TGTGCCAGCAGTCAGGGGGCGGGCACTGAAGCTTTCTTT.

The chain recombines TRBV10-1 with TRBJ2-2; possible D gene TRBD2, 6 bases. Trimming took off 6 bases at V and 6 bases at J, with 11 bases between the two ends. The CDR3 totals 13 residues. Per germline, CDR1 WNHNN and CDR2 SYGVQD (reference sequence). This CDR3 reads CASSLGEAGELFF. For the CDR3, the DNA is TGCGCCAGCAGCTTGGGGGAGGCCGGGGAGCTGTTTTTT.

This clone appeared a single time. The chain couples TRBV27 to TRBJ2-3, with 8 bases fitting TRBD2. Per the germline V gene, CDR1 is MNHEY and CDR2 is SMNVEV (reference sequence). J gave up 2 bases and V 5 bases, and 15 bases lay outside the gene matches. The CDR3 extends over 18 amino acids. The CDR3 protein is CASSIPQGSSGTTDTQYF. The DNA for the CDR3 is TGTGCCAGCAGTATTCCCCAGGGTAGTAGCGGGACCACAGATACGCAGTATTTT.

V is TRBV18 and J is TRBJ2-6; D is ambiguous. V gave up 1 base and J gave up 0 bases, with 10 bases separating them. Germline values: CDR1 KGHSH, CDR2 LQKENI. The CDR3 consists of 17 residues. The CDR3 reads CASSPRRVGSGANVLTF. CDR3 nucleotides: TGTGCCAGCTCACCACGTCGGGTCGGCTCTGGGGCCAACGTCCTGACTTTC.

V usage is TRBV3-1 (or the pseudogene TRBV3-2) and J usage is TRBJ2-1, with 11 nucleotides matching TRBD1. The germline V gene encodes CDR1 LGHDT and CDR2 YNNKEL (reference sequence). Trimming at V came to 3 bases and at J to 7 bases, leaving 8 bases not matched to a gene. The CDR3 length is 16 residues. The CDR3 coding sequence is TGTGCCAGCAGCCATAAAGGGACAGGGGGTTTTAATGAGCAGTTCTTC. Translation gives CASSHKGTGGFNEQFF.

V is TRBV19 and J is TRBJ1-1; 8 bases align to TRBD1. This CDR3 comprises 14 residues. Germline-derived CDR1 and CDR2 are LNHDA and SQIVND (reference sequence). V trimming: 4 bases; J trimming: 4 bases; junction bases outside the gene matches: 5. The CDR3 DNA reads TGTGCCAGTAGTACCGGAACAGGGGGCACTGAAGCTTTCTTT. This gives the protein CASSTGTGGTEAFF. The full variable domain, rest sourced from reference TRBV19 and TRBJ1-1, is DGGITQSPKYLFRKEGQNVTLSCEQNLNHDAMYWYRQDPGQGLRLIYYSQIVNDFQKGDIAEGYSVSREKKESFPLTVTSAQKNPTAFYLCASSTGTGGTEAFFGQGTRLTVV.

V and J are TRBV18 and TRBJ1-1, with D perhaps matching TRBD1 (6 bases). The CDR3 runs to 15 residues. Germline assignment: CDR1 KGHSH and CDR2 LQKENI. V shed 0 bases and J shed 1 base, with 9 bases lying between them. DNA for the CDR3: TGTGCCAGCTCACCACCCACAGGGACGAACACTGAAGCTTTCTTT. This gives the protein CASSPPTGTNTEAFF.

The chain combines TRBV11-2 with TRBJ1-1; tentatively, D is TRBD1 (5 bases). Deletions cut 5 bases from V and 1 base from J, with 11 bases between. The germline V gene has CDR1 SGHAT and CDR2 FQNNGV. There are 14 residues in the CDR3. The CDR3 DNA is TGTGCCAGCAGCATCCGACAGAAGAACACTGAAGCTTTCTTT. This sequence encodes CASSIRQKNTEAFF.

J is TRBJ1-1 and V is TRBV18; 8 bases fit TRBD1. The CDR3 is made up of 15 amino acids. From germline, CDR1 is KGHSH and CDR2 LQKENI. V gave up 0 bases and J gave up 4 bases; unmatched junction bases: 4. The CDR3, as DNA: TGTGCCAGCTCACCACCGGGACAGGAGATCACTGAAGCTTTCTTT. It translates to CASSPPGQEITEAFF.

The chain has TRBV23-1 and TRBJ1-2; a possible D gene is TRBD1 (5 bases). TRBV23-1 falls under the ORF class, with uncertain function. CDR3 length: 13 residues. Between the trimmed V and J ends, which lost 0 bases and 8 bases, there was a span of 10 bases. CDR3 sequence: CASSQSGRGGYTF. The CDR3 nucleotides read TGCGCCAGCAGTCAATCGGGTAGGGGCGGCTACACCTTC.

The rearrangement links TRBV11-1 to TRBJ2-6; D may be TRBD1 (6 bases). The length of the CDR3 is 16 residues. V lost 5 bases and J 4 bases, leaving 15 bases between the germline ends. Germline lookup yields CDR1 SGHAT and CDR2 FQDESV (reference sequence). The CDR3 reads CASSRVGAPGANVLTF. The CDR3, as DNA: TGTGCCAGCAGCAGGGTGGGGGCGCCCGGGGCCAACGTCCTGACTTTC.

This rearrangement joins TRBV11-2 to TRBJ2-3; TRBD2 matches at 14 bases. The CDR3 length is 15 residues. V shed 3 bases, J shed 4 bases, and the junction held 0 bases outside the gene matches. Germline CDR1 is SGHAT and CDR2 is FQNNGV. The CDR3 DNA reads TGTGCCAGCAGCTTGACTAGCGGGGGGGCAGATACGCAGTATTTT. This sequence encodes CASSLTSGGADTQYF.

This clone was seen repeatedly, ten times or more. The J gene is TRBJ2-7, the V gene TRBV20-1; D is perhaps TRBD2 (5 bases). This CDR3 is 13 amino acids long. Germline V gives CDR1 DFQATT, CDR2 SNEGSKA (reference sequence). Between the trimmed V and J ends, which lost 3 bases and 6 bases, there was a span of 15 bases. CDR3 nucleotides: TGCAGTGCTAGTCTAAGGGCCCGGGGCGAGCAGTACTTC. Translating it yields CSASLRARGEQYF.

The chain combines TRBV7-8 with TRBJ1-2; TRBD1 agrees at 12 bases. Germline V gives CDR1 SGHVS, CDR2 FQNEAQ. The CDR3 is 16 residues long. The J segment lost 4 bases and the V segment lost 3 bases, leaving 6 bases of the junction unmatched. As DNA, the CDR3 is TGTGCCAGCAGCTTGGCCGGGACAGGGGGCCCCTATGGCTACACCTTC. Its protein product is CASSLAGTGGPYGYTF.

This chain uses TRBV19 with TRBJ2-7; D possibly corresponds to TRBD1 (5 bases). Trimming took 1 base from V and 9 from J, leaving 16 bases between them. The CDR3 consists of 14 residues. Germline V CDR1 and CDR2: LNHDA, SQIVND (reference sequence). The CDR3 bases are TGTGCCAGTAGTATAGCTACAGGCCGTCTTTTGCAGTACTTC. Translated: CASSIATGRLLQYF.

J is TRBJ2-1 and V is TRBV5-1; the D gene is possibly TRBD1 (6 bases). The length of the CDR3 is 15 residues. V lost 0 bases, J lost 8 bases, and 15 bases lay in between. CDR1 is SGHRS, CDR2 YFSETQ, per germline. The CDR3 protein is CASSLGGGAQDEQFF. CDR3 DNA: TGCGCCAGCAGCTTGGGTGGGGGCGCACAGGATGAGCAGTTCTTC. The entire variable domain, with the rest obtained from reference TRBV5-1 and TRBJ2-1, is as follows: KAGVTQTPRYLIKTRGQQVTLSCSPISGHRSVSWYQQTPGQGLQFLFEYFSETQRNKGNFPGRFSGRQFSNSRSEMNVSTLELGDSALYLCASSLGGGAQDEQFFGPGTRLTVL.

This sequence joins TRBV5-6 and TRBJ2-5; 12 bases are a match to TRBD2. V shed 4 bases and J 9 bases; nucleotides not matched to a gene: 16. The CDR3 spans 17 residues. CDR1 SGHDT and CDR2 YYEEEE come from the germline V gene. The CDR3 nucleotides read TGTGCCAGCAGCATCCGACTAGCGGGGGACCAGGTCACGGCCCAGTACTTC. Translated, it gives CASSIRLAGDQVTAQYF.

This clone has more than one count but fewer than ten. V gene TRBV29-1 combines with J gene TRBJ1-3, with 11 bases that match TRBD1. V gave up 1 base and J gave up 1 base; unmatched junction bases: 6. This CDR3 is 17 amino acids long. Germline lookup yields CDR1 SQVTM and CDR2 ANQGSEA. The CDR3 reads CSVEGTGGDRSGNTIYF. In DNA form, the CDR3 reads TGCAGCGTTGAAGGGACAGGGGGCGATAGGTCTGGAAACACCATATATTTT.

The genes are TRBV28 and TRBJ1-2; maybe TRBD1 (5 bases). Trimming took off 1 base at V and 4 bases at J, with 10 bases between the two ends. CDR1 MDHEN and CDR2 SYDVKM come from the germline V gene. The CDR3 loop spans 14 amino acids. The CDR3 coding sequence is TGTGCCAGCAGTTTATCAGGGAACCTCTATGGCTACACCTTC. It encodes CASSLSGNLYGYTF.

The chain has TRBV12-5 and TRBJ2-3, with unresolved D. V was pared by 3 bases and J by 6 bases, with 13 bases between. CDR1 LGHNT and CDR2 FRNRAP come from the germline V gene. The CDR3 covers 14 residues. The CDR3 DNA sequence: TGTGCTAGTGGTTTTTACTACGGCCCCGATACGCAGTATTTT. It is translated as CASGFYYGPDTQYF.

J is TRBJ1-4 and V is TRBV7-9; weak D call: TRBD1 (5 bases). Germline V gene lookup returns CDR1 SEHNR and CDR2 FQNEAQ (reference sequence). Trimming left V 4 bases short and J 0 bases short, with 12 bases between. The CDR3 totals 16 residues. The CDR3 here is CASSSGDRATNEKLFF. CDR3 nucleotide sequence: TGTGCCAGCAGCTCGGGCGACAGAGCAACTAATGAAAAACTGTTTTTT.